These 21 T cell receptor beta chains originate from one sample sequenced in a study of blood T cells in healthy people across ages. The second PCR ran about 7 to 12 cycles with a sample-barcoded 5' primer and J-beta primers. TCRdb reanalysed the 5' RACE reads using MiXCR and keeps one entry per CDR3 protein. The sample carries nearly 800,000 distinct CDR3 sequences, around three fifths recorded once. The material sequenced was blood. The receptor source for this set is a middle-aged man in good health.

The V call is TRBV4-2, the J call TRBJ2-4, with D uncertain. Germline CDR1 reads LGHNA; CDR2 reads YNFKEQ. V was pared by 0 bases and J by 6 bases, with 21 bases between. The CDR3 consists of 18 residues. In DNA form, the CDR3 reads TGTGCCAGCAGCCAAGATCTTAAGGCCAAATTCTGGGGAAACATTCAGTACTTC. It is translated as CASSQDLKAKFWGNIQYF.

This clonotype was observed a handful of times. The chain is built from TRBV24-1 and TRBJ2-1, with D perhaps matching TRBD1 (6 bases). CDR1 and CDR2 from the germline V gene are KGHDR and SFDVKD. The ends were cut back, 4 bases at V and 6 bases at J, with 15 bases in the middle. The CDR3 covers 15 residues. CDR3 protein: CATSDPRTESNEQFF. The DNA for the CDR3 is TGTGCCACCAGTGACCCTAGGACAGAGAGCAATGAGCAGTTCTTC.

This clonotype has a handful of counts. In nucleotides, the CDR3 is TGTGCCAGTGGGGGGCAGCGGTGGAATTCACCCCTCCACTTT. Its translation is CASGGQRWNSPLHF. This chain joins TRBV13 and TRBJ1-6; D perhaps matches TRBD1 (6 bases). V was cut by 9 bases and J by 7 bases, with 16 bases left in between. This CDR3 comprises 14 residues. The V gene's germline CDR1 is PRHDT and CDR2 FYEKMQ (reference sequence).

The chain has TRBV5-6 and TRBJ1-2; D not certain. V was shortened by 1 base and J by 8 bases, with 15 bases between the two germline ends. The germline V gene has CDR1 SGHDT and CDR2 YYEEEE. CDR3 length: 14 amino acids. The chain's CDR3 is CASSLPTALYGYTF. The DNA for the CDR3 is TGTGCCAGCAGCTTGCCTACCGCCCTGTACGGCTACACCTTC.

J is TRBJ2-1 and V is TRBV28, with TRBD2 identical over 11 bases. Germline V lookup: CDR1 MDHEN, CDR2 SYDVKM. The CDR3 contains 20 residues. J lost 7 bases, V lost 7 bases, and 24 bases had no gene match. The CDR3 region is CASNRSGGASIGFTMNEQFF. CDR3 nucleotides: TGTGCCAGCAATCGTAGCGGGGGGGCTTCTATTGGGTTTACAATGAATGAGCAGTTCTTC.

The V call is TRBV11-2, the J call TRBJ2-7, with 10 positions matching TRBD2. V was clipped by 5 bases and J by 1 base; unmatched bases: 11. CDR1 is SGHAT, CDR2 FQNNGV, per germline. The CDR3 is 17 amino acids. The CDR3 nucleotides are TGTGCCAGCAGCCCCTCGGGTAGCGGGAGGACATCCTACGAGCAGTACTTC. Amino acid sequence: CASSPSGSGRTSYEQYF. The full variable domain, with the rest looked up from reference TRBV11-2 and TRBJ2-7, is EAGVAQSPRYKIIEKRQSVAFWCNPISGHATLYWYQQILGQGPKLLIQFQNNGVVDDSQLPKDRFSAERLKGVDSTLKIQPAKLEDSAVYLCASSPSGSGRTSYEQYFGPGTRLTVT.

The genes are TRBV6-2 or TRBV6-3 and TRBJ1-5; D remains unclear. Between the trimmed V and J ends, which lost 4 bases and 2 bases, there was a span of 9 bases. The CDR3 length is 14 residues. The germline V gene has CDR1 MNHEY and CDR2 SVGEGT. CDR3 in amino acids: CASSSLTRNQPQHF. The CDR3 DNA follows: TGTGCCAGCAGTTCCCTCACCCGCAATCAGCCCCAGCATTTT.

The chain combines TRBV9 with TRBJ2-1; 10 bases fit TRBD2. Germline V gene lookup returns CDR1 SGDLS and CDR2 YYNGEE. Trimming at V came to 0 bases and at J to 7 bases, leaving 7 bases not matched to a gene. This CDR3 comprises 16 residues. The CDR3: CASSVDAAGGLNEQFF. The CDR3 DNA follows: TGTGCCAGCAGCGTAGACGCAGCGGGGGGGCTTAATGAGCAGTTCTTC.

This chain links TRBV25-1 with TRBJ2-1; 8 bases map to TRBD2. Germline V gene sequence: CDR1 MGHDK, CDR2 SYGVNS. The CDR3 length is 16 residues. Losses at the gene ends were 5 bases for V and 5 bases for J; bases not matched to a gene: 11. The CDR3 sequence is CASSSHPRGEDNEQFF. Written as DNA, the CDR3 is TGTGCCAGCAGTTCACATCCGCGGGGGGAAGACAATGAGCAGTTCTTC. Full variable domain (remainder filled in from reference TRBV25-1 and TRBJ2-1): EADIYQTPRYLVIGTGKKITLECSQTMGHDKMYWYQQDPGMELHLIHYSYGVNSTEKGDLSSESTVSRIRTEHFPLTLESARPSHTSQYLCASSSHPRGEDNEQFFGPGTRLTVL.

Written as DNA, the CDR3 is TGTGCCAGCAGCTTAGCGGAACTCTACGAGCAGTACTTC. This encodes CASSLAELYEQYF. This chain connects TRBV11-3 to TRBJ2-5; D unresolved. TRBJ2-7 explains the end of the DNA better; the J call may be wrong. The germline V gene has CDR1 SGHNT and CDR2 YENEEA. CDR3 size: 13 residues.

Many counts were recorded for this clonotype. The chain combines TRBV24-1 with TRBJ2-1; the match to TRBD2 covers 12 bases. The V and J ends lost 3 bases and 9 bases, in that order; junction bases with no gene match: 5. The CDR3 covers 15 residues. Germline assignment: CDR1 KGHDR and CDR2 SFDVKD. For the CDR3, the DNA is TGTGCCACCAGTGATCCGACTAGCGGGAGAACTGAGCAGTTCTTC. Encoded protein: CATSDPTSGRTEQFF.

The V gene is TRBV29-1, the J gene TRBJ2-2; unclear D gene. Trimming cost V 0 bases and J 1 base, with 0 bases left between them. Per the germline V gene, CDR1 is SQVTM and CDR2 is ANQGSEA. The CDR3 length is 12 residues. Written as DNA, the CDR3 is TGCAGCGTTGAAGAGAACACCGGGGAGCTGTTTTTT. The encoded protein is CSVEENTGELFF.

This clonotype turned up a few times. The chain employs TRBV3-1 and TRBJ1-2; 7 bases agree with TRBD1. With V trimmed by 6 bases and J by 3 bases, 7 bases remained unmatched. CDR1 is LGHDT, CDR2 YNNKEL, per germline (reference sequence). The CDR3 extends over 14 amino acids. CDR3 in amino acids: CASSRQGMDYGYTF. The CDR3 DNA sequence: TGTGCCAGCAGTCGACAGGGAATGGACTATGGCTACACCTTC.

This clonotype was observed a handful of times. J is TRBJ2-3 and V is TRBV6-2 or TRBV6-3; D is perhaps TRBD1 (5 bases). Germline V gives CDR1 MNHEY, CDR2 SVGEGT. The V gene lost 4 bases and the J gene lost 5 bases, with 16 bases spanning the gap. The CDR3 covers 15 residues. CDR3 sequence reads: CASSSFPAGIDTQYF. Written as DNA, the CDR3 is TGTGCCAGCAGTTCCTTCCCTGCAGGGATAGATACGCAGTATTTT.

The rearrangement joins TRBV7-2 to TRBJ2-1; TRBD1 might be the D (7 bases). Germline lookup yields CDR1 SGHTA and CDR2 FQGNSA. The germline V and J ends were trimmed by 2 bases and 4 bases, with 21 bases remaining between them. This CDR3 has 18 residues. The chain's CDR3 is CASSLPLGGGPTYNEQFF. The CDR3 region has the DNA TGTGCCAGCAGCTTACCGTTAGGAGGGGGCCCCACATACAATGAGCAGTTCTTC.

The gene calls are TRBV6-6 and TRBJ2-5; D may match TRBD1 or TRBD2 (7 bases each). Gene TRBJ2-7 matches the end of the DNA better, so the J call may be wrong. The CDR3 is made up of 14 amino acids. Per the germline V gene, CDR1 is MNHNY and CDR2 is SVGAGI (reference sequence). CDR3 region: CATRGEGAVDEQYF. The CDR3 DNA reads as TGTGCCACCCGTGGGGAGGGGGCTGTCGACGAGCAGTACTTC.

V usage is TRBV7-9 and J usage is TRBJ2-5, with D perhaps matching TRBD1 (5 bases). Trimming took 5 bases from V and 2 from J, leaving 12 bases between them. The length of the CDR3 is 14 residues. CDR1 is SEHNR, CDR2 FQNEAQ, per germline (reference sequence). The CDR3 nucleotides are TGTGCCAGCAGCACGACAGAGCTACAAGAGACCCAGTACTTC. It translates to CASSTTELQETQYF. Based on the CDR3 plus reference TRBV7-9 and TRBJ2-5, the full variable domain is DTGVSQNPRHKITKRGQNVTFRCDPISEHNRLYWYRQTLGQGPEFLTYFQNEAQLEKSRLLSDRFSAERPKGSFSTLEIQRTEQGDSAMYLCASSTTELQETQYFGPGTRLLVL.

This rearrangement joins TRBV2 to TRBJ2-5; no firm D call. The CDR3 has 14 amino acids. The V end was cut by 3 bases, the J end by 0 bases, with 8 bases between. In germline, CDR1 is SNHLY, CDR2 FYNNEI. CDR3 bases: TGTGCCAGCAGTGACGAACTATACCAAGAGACCCAGTACTTC. Protein sequence: CASSDELYQETQYF.

This clonotype showed up just a few times. The chain is built from TRBV7-9 and TRBJ2-7; 10 nucleotides match TRBD2. CDR1 is SEHNR and CDR2 is FQNEAQ in the germline V gene (reference sequence). The CDR3 runs 14 residues. Germline trimming cut 4 bases from V and 2 bases from J; bases unmatched to any gene: 2. The CDR3 here is CASSSSGRAYEQYF. The DNA for the CDR3 is TGTGCCAGCAGCTCAAGCGGGAGGGCCTACGAGCAGTACTTC.

This clonotype was seen a single time. The J gene is TRBJ1-2, the V gene TRBV7-2; 9 bases are a match to TRBD1. Looked up from germline, CDR1 is SGHTA and CDR2 is FQGNSA. With V trimmed by 5 bases and J by 5 bases, 12 bases remained unmatched. The CDR3 is made up of 16 amino acids. The CDR3 bases are TGTGCCAGCAGCCCCCGTTCCGGGACAGGGTTTTATGGCTACACCTTC. Translated: CASSPRSGTGFYGYTF. The variable domain in full, completed from reference TRBV7-2 and TRBJ1-2, reads GAGVSQSPSNKVTEKGKDVELRCDPISGHTALYWYRQSLGQGLEFLIYFQGNSAPDKSGLPSDRFSAERTGGSVSTLTIQRTQQEDSAVYLCASSPRSGTGFYGYTFGSGTRLTVV.

The chain has TRBV27 and TRBJ2-7, with TRBD2 identical over 7 bases. V was pared by 3 bases and J by 0 bases, with 11 bases of the junction left unmatched. The CDR3 has 17 amino acids. Germline V gene lookup returns CDR1 MNHEY and CDR2 SMNVEV (reference sequence). This chain's CDR3 is CASSFKVAGQVSYEQYF. In nucleotides, the CDR3 is TGTGCCAGCAGTTTTAAGGTAGCGGGCCAAGTCTCCTACGAGCAGTACTTC.